A selection of T cell receptor beta chains follows, all from one sample in a study of blood T cell repertoires in COVID-19. Libraries were prepared by immunoSEQ multiplex PCR; TCRdb keeps only in-frame clonotypes and omits some of them. The table includes around 270,000 clones, around 89% detected once. Sequencing was done on a sample of peripheral blood. The receptor source for this set is a man aged 30 to 45 with acute or convalescent COVID-19. The CDR3 runs from the conserved cysteine through the conserved F or W. Each record gives: D gene, V gene, clone size, J gene, CDR3 protein. D genes are given only for firm matches. Rows give clone size only sometimes, using once, few, many, or a class for an expanded clone.

TRBD2,TRBV19,-,TRBJ2-1,CASSISTGGEQFF
TRBD1,TRBV5-6,-,TRBJ1-6,CASSLRQGFSPLHF
TRBD2,TRBV11-2,-,TRBJ2-7,CASSPTSGRAYEQYF
-,TRBV25-1,-,TRBJ1-2,CASSGPASNYGYTF
-,TRBV4-1,-,TRBJ2-5,CASSQPGQQETQYF
TRBD2,TRBV18,-,TRBJ2-1,CASSPQGLAGYNEQFF
-,TRBV25-1,-,TRBJ2-2,CASSSGRASTGELFF
-,TRBV10-2,-,TRBJ1-2,CASSENRQVPIYGYTF
TRBD2,TRBV28,-,TRBJ2-1,CASSSSGLAVLNEQFF
TRBD2,TRBV6-4,-,TRBJ2-6,CASSDAGGSGANVLTF
-,TRBV4-2,-,TRBJ1-6,CASSLGKTGIFNSPLHF
TRBD1,TRBV6-5,-,TRBJ1-3,CASRDRARNTIYF
-,TRBV7-8,once,TRBJ2-5,CASSSQTGETQYF
TRBD2,TRBV5-1,-,TRBJ2-3,CASSLEAGGLSDTQYF
TRBD1,TRBV5-1,-,TRBJ2-1,CASSPGTGGLNEQFF
-,TRBV2,-,TRBJ2-2,CASSEEQTNTGELFF
TRBD1,TRBV9,-,TRBJ2-1,CASSPQGPFYNEQFF
-,TRBV11-2,-,TRBJ2-2,CASSPRPSSGTGELFF
TRBD1,TRBV6-1,-,TRBJ2-7,CASSEWGTGTYEQYF
-,TRBV7-9,-,TRBJ1-4,CASSTGTGGEKLFF
TRBD1,TRBV12-3/TRBV12-4,-,TRBJ1-1,CASSSDRDTEAFF
-,TRBV5-4,-,TRBJ1-6,CASSPRPGLNSPLHF
TRBD2,TRBV28,few,TRBJ2-1,CASGERTSGYDEQFF
-,TRBV28,-,TRBJ2-3,CASSLGGGWAGDTQYF
TRBD1,TRBV10-2,many,TRBJ1-5,CASRRDRANNQPQHF
-,TRBV11-3,once,TRBJ1-5,CASSLIRFAGVHQPQHF
-,TRBV5-1,once,TRBJ2-7,CASSLGRRVSGEQYF
TRBD2,TRBV6-6,-,TRBJ2-4,CASSPLSAAGGRGNIQYF
-,TRBV28,-,TRBJ1-6,CASRPGGSPLHF
-,TRBV3-1/TRBV3-2,once,TRBJ2-1,CASSQRASKYNEQFF
TRBD1,TRBV28,-,TRBJ1-5,CASSYYGTDSNQPQHF
-,TRBV3-1/TRBV3-2,-,TRBJ1-1,CASSQDLGHRNTEAFF
TRBD1,TRBV6-4,-,TRBJ1-6,CASSERGQGKSPLHF
TRBD1,TRBV18,-,TRBJ1-2,CASSPLVTGDFFRYTF
-,TRBV6-5,-,TRBJ1-6,CASSYRGNNSPLHF
TRBD2,TRBV5-4,-,TRBJ2-3,CASSFHIGTSLPDTQYF
-,TRBV30,-,TRBJ2-3,CAWSVGQTTDTQYF
TRBD2,TRBV5-4,-,TRBJ2-2,CASSFGLAGNTGELFF
-,TRBV7-9,-,TRBJ2-2,CASSLRDTGELFF
TRBD1,TRBV3-1/TRBV3-2,-,TRBJ1-2,CASSQADRGPGYTF
-,TRBV5-1,-,TRBJ1-5,CASSFLSNQPQHF
-,TRBV27,once,TRBJ1-6,CASSLRLQAPSSSYNSPLHF
-,TRBV19,-,TRBJ2-7,CASRPPGGSVYEQYF
TRBD2,TRBV18,-,TRBJ2-1,CASSPLREGRNEQFF
-,TRBV6-6,-,TRBJ2-5,CVALSSGQETQYF
-,TRBV9,-,TRBJ2-2,CASSVSGLDTGELFF
TRBD2,TRBV6-1,-,TRBJ2-1,CASSARLVGGYNEQFF
TRBD2,TRBV27,-,TRBJ2-3,CASTQQRETTDTQYF
TRBD1,TRBV28,-,TRBJ1-2,CASSFSGTGRGYTF
-,TRBV5-4,-,TRBJ2-5,CASSLSLAEGQETQYF
TRBD1,TRBV9,-,TRBJ1-4,CASSVGSPGQLGVTNEKLFF
TRBD1,TRBV5-1,-,TRBJ1-3,CASSYIQGPGNTIYF
-,TRBV3-1/TRBV3-2,-,TRBJ1-1,CASSQAGTQAFF
TRBD1,TRBV19,-,TRBJ1-5,CASSIGGGQRQPQHF